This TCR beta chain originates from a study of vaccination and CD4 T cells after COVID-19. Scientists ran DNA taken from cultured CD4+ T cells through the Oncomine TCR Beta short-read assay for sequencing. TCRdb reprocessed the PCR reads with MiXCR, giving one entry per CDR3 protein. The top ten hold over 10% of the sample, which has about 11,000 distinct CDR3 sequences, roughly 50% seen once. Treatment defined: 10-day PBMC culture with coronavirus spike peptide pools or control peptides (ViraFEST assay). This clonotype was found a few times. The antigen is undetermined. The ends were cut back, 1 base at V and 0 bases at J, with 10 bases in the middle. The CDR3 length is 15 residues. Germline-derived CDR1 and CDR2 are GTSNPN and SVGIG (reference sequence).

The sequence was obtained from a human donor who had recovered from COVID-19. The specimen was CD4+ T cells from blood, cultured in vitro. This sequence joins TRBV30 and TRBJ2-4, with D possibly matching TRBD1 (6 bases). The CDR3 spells CAWSGTVLAKNIQYF. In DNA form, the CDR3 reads TGTGCCTGGAGTGGGACAGTTCTAGCCAAAAACATTCAGTACTTC.